The source of this TCR beta chain is a study of shared clonotypes between healthy human individuals. Of note for this clone: Antigen unknown.

Healthy and HIV-negative, the adult donors had no recent acute infections or vaccinations. Generated by immunoSEQ multiplex PCR, the TCRdb table keeps only in-frame clones and is missing some. This sample yields 90,000 to 130,000 clones, of which about 71% are seen a single time; approximately 24% belongs to the top ten. Overall study findings and caveats: Around 5% was the fraction of naive CD4 clonotypes found shared across a few donors. Relative to their counterparts shared across all four donors, non-shared clonotypes exhibited diminished generation probabilities. Memory subsets had estimated richness that was generally smaller than that of naive subsets.

The receptor comes from a woman in her 30s in good health. Sequencing used memory CD8+ T cells sorted from blood. Subset here: CD45RO+ cells pooled with CCR7-negative TemRA cells.

In DNA form, the CDR3 reads TGTGCCAGCGTACCGGGACAGGGTATTTTCACCGGGGAGCTGTTTTTT. Translating it yields CASVPGQGIFTGELFF. The chain is built from TRBV7-9 and TRBJ2-2; 9 bases fit TRBD1. V lost 8 bases to trimming and J lost 4 bases; unmatched junction nucleotides: 11. The CDR3 is 16 residues long. From germline, CDR1 is SEHNR and CDR2 FQNEAQ (reference sequence).